Shown below are 27 T cell receptor beta chains from a single sample sequenced in a study of control samples from healthy donors and cancer patients. Assay used: immunoSEQ multiplex PCR; TCRdb lists only in-frame clones, some missing. The sample carries around 200,000 clones, over 85% recorded once. The source material was blood. The receptors derive from a young man in good health.

The J gene is TRBJ1-4, the V gene TRBV7-9; D call uncertain. Deletions cut 5 bases from V and 6 bases from J, with 16 bases between. Germline V gene data show CDR1 as SEHNR and CDR2 as FQNEAQ (reference sequence). The CDR3 loop spans 15 amino acids. DNA of the CDR3: TGTGCCAGCAGCCCCGGCTCGACATTCGATGAAAAACTGTTTTTT. Encoded protein: CASSPGSTFDEKLFF.

The gene calls are TRBV5-8 and TRBJ1-4; D ambiguous. Germline assignment: CDR1 SGHTS and CDR2 YDEGEE. V was clipped by 3 bases and J by 0 bases, with 9 bases between them. This CDR3 contains 15 residues. This chain's CDR3 is CASSSYDATNEKLFF. The CDR3 DNA sequence: TGTGCCAGCAGCTCCTACGATGCAACTAATGAAAAACTGTTTTTT.

The rearrangement joins TRBV11-3 to TRBJ2-1, with TRBD2 matching 8 bases. Germline CDR1 reads SGHNT; CDR2 reads YENEEA. The V segment lost 6 bases and the J segment 2 bases; nucleotides outside the gene matches: 6. The CDR3 consists of 15 residues. CDR3 nucleotide sequence: TGTGCCAGCAGGAACGGACTAGCTGCCTACAATGAGCAGTTCTTC. Amino acid sequence: CASRNGLAAYNEQFF. The whole variable domain, remainder taken from reference TRBV11-3 and TRBJ2-1, is EAGVVQSPRYKIIEKKQPVAFWCNPISGHNTLYWYLQNLGQGPELLIRYENEEAVDDSQLPKDRFSAERLKGVDSTLKIQPAELGDSAVYLCASRNGLAAYNEQFFGPGTRLTVL.

This clone has only a few counts. This chain connects TRBV2 to TRBJ2-7; a weak D match, TRBD1 (6 bases). Germline CDR1 and CDR2: SNHLY and FYNNEI. Deletions cut 1 base from V and 4 bases from J, with 17 bases between. This CDR3 has 16 residues. CDR3 region: CASSEDRAGDEYEQYF. For the CDR3, the DNA is TGTGCCAGCAGTGAAGACAGGGCTGGGGATGAGTACGAGCAGTACTTC. Filled out from reference TRBV2 and TRBJ2-7, the complete variable domain reads EPEVTQTPSHQVTQMGQEVILRCVPISNHLYFYWYRQILGQKVEFLVSFYNNEISEKSEIFDDQFSVERPDGSNFTLKIRSTKLEDSAMYFCASSEDRAGDEYEQYFGPGTRLTVT.

This chain uses TRBV7-5 with TRBJ1-4; TRBD1 is the table's D call and was not checked against the DNA. TRBV7-5 is listed as a pseudogene. CDR3 length: 19 residues. CDR3 residues: CVRSCLTPGTASPRGTLFF. In DNA form, the CDR3 reads TGTGTCAGAAGCTGTCTTACCCCCGGGACAGCATCTCCGCGGGGTACACTGTTTTTT.

The genes are TRBV12-5 and TRBJ2-3; D unresolved. Trimming stripped 1 base from V and 3 bases from J, with 11 bases between. Germline V lookup: CDR1 LGHNT, CDR2 FRNRAP. The CDR3 spans 15 residues. The CDR3 coding sequence is TGTGCTAGTGGTTTGGCCGGGCCTTTTACAGATACGCAGTATTTT. Translating gives CASGLAGPFTDTQYF.

The chain links TRBV6-5 to TRBJ2-2; D call uncertain. The CDR3 has 13 residues. Germline lookup yields CDR1 MNHEY and CDR2 SVGAGI. Between the trimmed V and J ends, which lost 5 bases and 6 bases, there was a span of 10 bases. The CDR3 protein is CASSRSVAGELFF. CDR3 nucleotides: TGTGCCAGCAGTAGGTCCGTCGCCGGGGAGCTGTTTTTT.

This chain joins TRBV5-5 and TRBJ2-7; a weak D match, TRBD1 (6 bases). Germline V lookup: CDR1 SGHKS, CDR2 YYEKEE (reference sequence). The CDR3 runs to 14 residues. With 6 bases removed from V and 4 bases from J, the gap between germline ends came to 17 bases. In DNA form, the CDR3 reads TGTGCCAGCACCACTACCACAGGGCCGTACGAGCAGTACTTC. Amino acids: CASTTTTGPYEQYF. Together with reference TRBV5-5 and TRBJ2-7, the CDR3 gives the full variable domain: DAGVTQSPTHLIKTRGQQVTLRCSPISGHKSVSWYQQVLGQGPQFIFQYYEKEERGRGNFPDRFSARQFPNYSSELNVNALLLGDSALYLCASTTTTGPYEQYFGPGTRLTVT.

The J gene is TRBJ1-1, the V gene TRBV7-3; 7 nucleotides line up with TRBD1. The V and J ends lost 5 bases and 5 bases, in that order; junction bases with no gene match: 5. This CDR3 is built from 13 residues. From germline, CDR1 is SGHTA and CDR2 FQGTGA. The DNA of the CDR3 is TGTGCCAGCAGCAGCCAGGGGGGGACTGAAGCTTTCTTT. Protein sequence: CASSSQGGTEAFF.

The rearrangement links TRBV7-2 to TRBJ2-1; D perhaps matches TRBD2 (6 bases). The CDR3 consists of 19 residues. Trimming took 2 bases from V and 1 from J, leaving 21 bases between them. Germline V gene lookup returns CDR1 SGHTA and CDR2 FQGNSA. Here the CDR3 DNA reads TGTGCCAGCAGCTTATTCAGGTCGGAGGAGGGGTTTTCCTACAATGAGCAGTTCTTC. This translates into CASSLFRSEEGFSYNEQFF.

Regarding this clone: The same CDR3 arises from other DNA sequences in this sample as well. The genes are TRBV5-1 and TRBJ2-5; TRBD2 matches at 7 bases. The V gene's germline CDR1 is SGHRS and CDR2 YFSETQ. This CDR3 has 13 amino acids. The junction had 1 base not matched to a gene; V was cut back by 3 bases and J by 2 bases. CDR3 DNA sequence: TGCGCCAGCAGCTGGGGAGGGCAAGAGACCCAGTACTTC. Residues: CASSWGGQETQYF.

The chain has TRBV5-4 and TRBJ1-6; D is unclear. The CDR3 runs to 13 residues. V dropped 0 bases and J dropped 7 bases, with 5 bases sitting between them. Germline-derived CDR1 and CDR2 are SGHNT and YYREEE (reference sequence). The CDR3 loop reads CASSLGENSPLHF. The CDR3 coding sequence is TGTGCCAGCAGCTTGGGAGAGAATTCACCCCTCCACTTT.

The table lists this clone with a count of one. The V and J genes are TRBV9 and TRBJ2-6, with 9 bases fitting TRBD1. Germline V gene lookup returns CDR1 SGDLS and CDR2 YYNGEE. This CDR3 spans 18 amino acids. The trim removed 3 bases at V and 0 bases at J, leaving 7 bases unmatched. The CDR3 protein is CASSALTGGYSGANVLTF. The CDR3 DNA follows: TGTGCCAGCAGCGCCCTGACAGGGGGATACTCTGGGGCCAACGTCCTGACTTTC.

This rearrangement joins TRBV7-2 to TRBJ2-5; 9 nucleotides agree with TRBD2. CDR1 is SGHTA, CDR2 FQGNSA, per germline. This CDR3 is 14 amino acids long. Losses at the gene ends were 5 bases for V and 4 bases for J; bases not matched to a gene: 5. As DNA, the CDR3 is TGTGCCAGCAGCGAACCTAGCGGGGCAGAGACCCAGTACTTC. Translating it yields CASSEPSGAETQYF.

DNA of the CDR3: TGTGCCAGCAGTTTGAGGGGCTCCTACGAGCAGTACTTC. It codes for CASSLRGSYEQYF. The rearrangement joins TRBV27 to TRBJ2-7; D is tentatively TRBD1 or TRBD2 (5 bases each). The germline V and J ends were trimmed by 3 bases and 0 bases, with 6 bases remaining between them. The CDR3 is 13 residues long. Germline V gives CDR1 MNHEY, CDR2 SMNVEV (reference sequence).

This chain uses TRBV5-1 with TRBJ2-7; the D is unclear. Between the trimmed V and J ends, which lost 3 bases and 1 base, there was a span of 8 bases. Germline V gives CDR1 SGHRS, CDR2 YFSETQ. This CDR3 has 13 amino acids. CDR3 bases: TGCGCCAGCAGCTCGCTCCATTCCTACGAGCAGTACTTC. Translation gives CASSSLHSYEQYF.

The chain employs TRBV18 and TRBJ2-7; weak D call: TRBD1 (5 bases). This CDR3 spans 15 amino acids. V lost 3 bases, J lost 2 bases, and 14 bases lay in between. CDR1 and CDR2 (germline): KGHSH, LQKENI. CDR3 nucleotides: TGTGCCAGCTCACCCCAGGCAGGCAGGGCCTACGAGCAGTACTTC. Translation gives CASSPQAGRAYEQYF.

This chain joins TRBV6-5 and TRBJ2-3; D is uncertain. This CDR3 contains 13 residues. V gave up 3 bases and J gave up 0 bases, with 4 bases separating them. Per germline, CDR1 MNHEY and CDR2 SVGAGI. This chain's CDR3 is CASSYGSTDTQYF. Here the CDR3 DNA reads TGTGCCAGCAGTTATGGGAGCACAGATACGCAGTATTTT.

This clone was detected once. The V call is TRBV5-1, the J call TRBJ2-7; TRBD1 matches at 11 bases. The germline CDR1 and CDR2 sequences are SGHRS and YFSETQ. Trimming cost V 4 bases and J 6 bases; bases outside gene matches: 9. The CDR3 sequence is 15 residues long. The CDR3 loop is CASSQSGQGVREQYF. The CDR3 coding sequence is TGCGCCAGCAGCCAGTCGGGACAGGGGGTGCGCGAGCAGTACTTC.

This chain uses TRBV24-1 with TRBJ1-1; a weak D match, TRBD1 (6 bases). Trimming took 3 bases from V and 2 from J, leaving 12 bases between them. CDR3 length equals 15 residues. Germline CDR1 is KGHDR and CDR2 is SFDVKD. Here the CDR3 reads CATSDPSTGNTEAFF. CDR3 DNA: TGTGCCACCAGTGATCCGTCGACAGGAAACACTGAAGCTTTCTTT.

CDR3 coding DNA: TGTGCCAGCAGCAAGCGATCGGACTATAATTCACCCCTCCACTTT. Protein product: CASSKRSDYNSPLHF. The chain links TRBV6-1 to TRBJ1-6, with no clear D. The CDR3 is 15 residues long. CDR1 MNHNS and CDR2 SASEGT come from the germline V gene. V was cut by 6 bases and J by 3 bases, with 12 bases left in between.

The rearrangement uses TRBV30 and TRBJ2-6; D is unclear. There are 13 residues in the CDR3. V was cut by 5 bases and J by 2 bases, with 7 bases left in between. Germline CDR1 reads GTSNPN; CDR2 reads SVGIG (reference sequence). The CDR3 region is CAWRVAGANVLTF. Written as DNA, the CDR3 is TGTGCCTGGCGAGTCGCTGGGGCCAACGTCCTGACTTTC.

This clone appeared a single time. V usage is TRBV10-3 and J usage is TRBJ1-3; TRBD1 aligns across 8 bases. This CDR3 is built from 13 residues. Germline trimming cut 4 bases from V and 7 bases from J; bases unmatched to any gene: 3. Germline V gene lookup returns CDR1 ENHRY and CDR2 SYGVKD. The CDR3 sequence: CAISGRGQNTIYF. CDR3 in DNA: TGTGCCATCAGTGGCAGGGGGCAGAACACCATATATTTT.

The V gene is TRBV19, the J gene TRBJ1-5; 9 bases match TRBD1. The V segment lost 5 bases and the J segment 7 bases; nucleotides outside the gene matches: 6. The length of the CDR3 is 14 residues. CDR1 is LNHDA and CDR2 is SQIVND in the germline V gene (reference sequence). CDR3 sequence (DNA): TGTGCCAGTAGTGCCACAGGGGGCGACCAGCCCCAGCATTTT. Translating gives CASSATGGDQPQHF.

The V call is TRBV6-1, the J call TRBJ2-7, with 7 bases that match TRBD1. After removal of 1 base from V and 4 bases from J, the junction contained 13 bases not matched to a gene. The CDR3 loop spans 17 amino acids. Germline V CDR1 and CDR2: MNHNS, SASEGT. The CDR3 coding sequence is TGTGCCAGCAGTGAAGTGCTGACAGGGCGATCGGATTACGAGCAGTACTTC. This translates into CASSEVLTGRSDYEQYF.

The chain recombines TRBV24-1 with TRBJ1-5; TRBD1 agrees at 7 bases. J gave up 7 bases and V 0 bases, and 2 bases lay outside the gene matches. The germline gives CDR1 KGHDR, CDR2 SFDVKD. The CDR3 has 14 amino acids. The CDR3 region is CATSDLDRDQPQHF. CDR3 nucleotide sequence: TGTGCCACCAGTGATTTGGACAGGGACCAGCCCCAGCATTTT.

V and J are TRBV4-2 and TRBJ1-2, with D hard to call. This CDR3 has 15 residues. Looked up from germline, CDR1 is LGHNA and CDR2 is YNFKEQ. The V end lost 0 bases, the J end lost 4 bases, and 12 bases lay between the germline ends. The CDR3 coding sequence is TGTGCCAGCAGCCAAGATATCGGCAGCCCCTATGGCTACACCTTC. It translates to CASSQDIGSPYGYTF.